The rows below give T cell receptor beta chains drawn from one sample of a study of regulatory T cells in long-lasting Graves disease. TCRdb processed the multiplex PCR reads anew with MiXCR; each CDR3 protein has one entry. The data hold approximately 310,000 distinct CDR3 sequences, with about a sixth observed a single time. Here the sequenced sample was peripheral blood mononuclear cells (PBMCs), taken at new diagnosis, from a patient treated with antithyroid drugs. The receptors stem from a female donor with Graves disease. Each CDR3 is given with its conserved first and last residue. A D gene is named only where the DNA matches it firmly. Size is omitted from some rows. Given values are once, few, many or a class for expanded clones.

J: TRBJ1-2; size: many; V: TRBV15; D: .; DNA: TGTGCCACCAGCAGAGATAGCGGGGGAGGGAACTATGGCTACACCTTC; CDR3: CATSRDSGGGNYGYTF
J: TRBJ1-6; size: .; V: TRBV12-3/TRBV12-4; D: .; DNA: TGTGCCAGCACTCCGAGGCGTTTGGGCTCACCCCTCCACTTT; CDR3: CASTPRRLGSPLHF
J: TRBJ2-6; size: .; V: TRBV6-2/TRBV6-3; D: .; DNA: TGTGCCAGCAGTATGACTACCTCTGGGGCCAACGTCCTGACTTTC; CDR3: CASSMTTSGANVLTF
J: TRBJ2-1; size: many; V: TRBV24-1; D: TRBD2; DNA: TGTGCCACCAGTGAGAACTTTGGCCTCGTAGGGGCGGGAGAAATGTTCTTC; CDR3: CATSENFGLVGAGEMFF
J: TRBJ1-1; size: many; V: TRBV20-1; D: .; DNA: TGCAGTGCTAGAGCCCCCCGGATGAACACTGAAGCTTTCTTT; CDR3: CSARAPRMNTEAFF
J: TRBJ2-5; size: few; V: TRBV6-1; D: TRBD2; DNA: TGTGCCAGCAGTGAAAGATTACTAGCGGGAGCGGCCCAGTACTTC; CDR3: CASSERLLAGAAQYF
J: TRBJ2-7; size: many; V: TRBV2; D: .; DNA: TGTGCCAGCAGTACCGGCCCGGGGGAGCAGTACTTC; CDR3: CASSTGPGEQYF
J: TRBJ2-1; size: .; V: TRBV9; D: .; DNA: TGTGCCAGCAGCGTCAGTCCCCAGGGACACGCCACGCCAAATGAGCAGTTCTTC; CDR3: CASSVSPQGHATPNEQFF
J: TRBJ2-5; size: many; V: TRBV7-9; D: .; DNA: TGTGCCAGCAGCTTAGCGTCGGGGACGGAGACCCAGTACTTC; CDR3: CASSLASGTETQYF
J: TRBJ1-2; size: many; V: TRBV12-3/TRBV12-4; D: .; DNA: TGTGCCAGCAGTTTAACTCAGGGGAGGCTCCATGGCTACACCTTC; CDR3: CASSLTQGRLHGYTF
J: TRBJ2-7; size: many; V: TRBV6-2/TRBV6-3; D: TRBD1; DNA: TGTGCCAGCAGAGAGACAGGGAGCTCCTACGAGCAGTACTTC; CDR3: CASRETGSSYEQYF
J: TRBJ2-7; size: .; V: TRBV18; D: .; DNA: TGTGCCAGCTCACCACAACCTTCGGGGGACGAGCAGTACTTC; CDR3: CASSPQPSGDEQYF
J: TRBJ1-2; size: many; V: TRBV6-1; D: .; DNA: TGTGCCAGCAGTCCCGCAGCTAACAGGGATTTCTATGGCTACACCTTC; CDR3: CASSPAANRDFYGYTF
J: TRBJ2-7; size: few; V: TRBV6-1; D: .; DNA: TGTGCCAGCAGTGAGGGTACAGGGTTCACTAGCCGAACCTACGAGCAGTACTTC; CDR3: CASSEGTGFTSRTYEQYF
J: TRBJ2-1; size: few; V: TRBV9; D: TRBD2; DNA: TGTGCCAGCAGCGCTAGCGGGAAAAATGAGCAGTTCTTC; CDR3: CASSASGKNEQFF
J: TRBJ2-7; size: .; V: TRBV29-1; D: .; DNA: TGCAGCGCCGGGTCAAAAGGGGGTAGTAGCTACGAGCAGTACTTC; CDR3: CSAGSKGGSSYEQYF
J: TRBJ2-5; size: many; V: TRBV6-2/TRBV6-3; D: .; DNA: TGTGCCAGCAGTAGGGGAGAAGTTGGGACCCAGTACTTC; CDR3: CASSRGEVGTQYF
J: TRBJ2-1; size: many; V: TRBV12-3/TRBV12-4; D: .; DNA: TGTGCCAGCAGTTTAATCGGGTGGAGGGGGGGATATGAGCAGTTCTTC; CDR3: CASSLIGWRGGYEQFF
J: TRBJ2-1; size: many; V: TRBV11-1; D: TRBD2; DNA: TGTGCCAGCAGCTTAGTGGGGCTAGCGGGCGGCCAGTTCTTC; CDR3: CASSLVGLAGGQFF
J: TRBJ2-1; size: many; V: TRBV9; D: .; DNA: TGTGCCAGCAGCGTAGGGGGAGGAGGTTCCGATGAGCAGTTCTTC; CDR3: CASSVGGGGSDEQFF
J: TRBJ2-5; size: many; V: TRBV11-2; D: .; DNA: TGTGCCAGCAGCTTAATAGGGAACCAAGAGACCCAGTACTTC; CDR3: CASSLIGNQETQYF
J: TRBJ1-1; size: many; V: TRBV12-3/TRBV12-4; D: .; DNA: TGTGCCAGCAGCTTGAGCGCGAACACTGAAGCTTTCTTT; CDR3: CASSLSANTEAFF
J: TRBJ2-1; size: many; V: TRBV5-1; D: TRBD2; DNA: TGCGCCAGCAGCCCTGGACTAGCGGGACGTTACAATGAGCAGTTCTTC; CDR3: CASSPGLAGRYNEQFF
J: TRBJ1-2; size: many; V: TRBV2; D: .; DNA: TGTGCCAGCAGCGGGGACATAGCTAACTATGGCTACACCTTC; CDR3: CASSGDIANYGYTF
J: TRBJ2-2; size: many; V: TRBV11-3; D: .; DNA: TGTGCCAGCAGCTTAGCTTCCATACAAGCCGGGGAGCTGTTTTTT; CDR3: CASSLASIQAGELFF
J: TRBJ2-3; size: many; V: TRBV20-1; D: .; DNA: TGCAGTGCTAGCGGTCGCGGTAGCACAGATACGCAGTATTTT; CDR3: CSASGRGSTDTQYF
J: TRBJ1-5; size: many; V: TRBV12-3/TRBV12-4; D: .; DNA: TGTGCCAGCAGTTTCGGGGTTAGCGGTCAGCCCCAGCATTTT; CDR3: CASSFGVSGQPQHF
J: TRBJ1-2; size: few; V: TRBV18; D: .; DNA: TGTGCCAGCTCCCGCGGGACGGAGGGCTACACCTTC; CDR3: CASSRGTEGYTF
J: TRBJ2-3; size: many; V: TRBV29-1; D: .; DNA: TGCAGCGTTGAAAAGGCCTCGGGCACAGATACGCAGTATTTT; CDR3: CSVEKASGTDTQYF
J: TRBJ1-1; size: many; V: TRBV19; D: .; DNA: TGTGCCAGTAGAGGGTACACTGAAGCTTTCTTT; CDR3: CASRGYTEAFF
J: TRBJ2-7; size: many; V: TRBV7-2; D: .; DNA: TGTGCCAGCAGCTTTCTGGACGAGCAGTACTTC; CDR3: CASSFLDEQYF